This T cell receptor (beta chain) was captured by sequencing in a study of blood T cell repertoires in COVID-19. At the level of the study: The United States, Italy and Spain provided the acute and convalescent COVID-19 samples. Sample material is recorded as cDNA or gDNA derived from T cells, B-cell-depleted T cells, or PBMCs.

Authors' data handling: Reference gene primer amplification yielded estimated nucleated cell counts. The protocol was immunoSEQ multiplex PCR, while the TCRdb copy is restricted to in-frame clones and leaves out a portion. For V, J and clone size, that table is used; D and trimming come from the DNA. Here the sample spans 300,000 to 350,000 clones, over 70% being singletons. The V segment lost 2 bases and the J segment 4 bases; nucleotides outside the gene matches: 13. The CDR3 totals 17 residues. Germline loops: CDR1 LGHDT, CDR2 YNNKEL (reference sequence). This clonotype was obtained from a young man with active or convalescent COVID-19. The source material was peripheral blood. V gene TRBV3-1 (or the pseudogene TRBV3-2) combines with J gene TRBJ2-7; 8 positions agree with TRBD2. In nucleotides, the CDR3 is TGTGCCAGCAGCCAAATCCTAGGCGGGGGGCGTCTATACGAGCAGTACTTC. Translating gives CASSQILGGGRLYEQYF.